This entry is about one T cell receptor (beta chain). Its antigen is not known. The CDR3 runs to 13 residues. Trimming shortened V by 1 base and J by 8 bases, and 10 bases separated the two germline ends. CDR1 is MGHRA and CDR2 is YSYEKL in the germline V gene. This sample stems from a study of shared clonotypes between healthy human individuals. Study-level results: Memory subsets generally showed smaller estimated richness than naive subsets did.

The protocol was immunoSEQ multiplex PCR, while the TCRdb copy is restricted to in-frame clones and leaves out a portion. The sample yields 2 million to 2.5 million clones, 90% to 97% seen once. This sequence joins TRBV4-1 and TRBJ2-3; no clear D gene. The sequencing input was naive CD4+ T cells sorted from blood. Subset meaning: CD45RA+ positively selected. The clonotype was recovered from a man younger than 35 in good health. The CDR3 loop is CASSQAAPGTQYF. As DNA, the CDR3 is TGCGCCAGCAGCCAAGCAGCCCCGGGTACGCAGTATTTT.